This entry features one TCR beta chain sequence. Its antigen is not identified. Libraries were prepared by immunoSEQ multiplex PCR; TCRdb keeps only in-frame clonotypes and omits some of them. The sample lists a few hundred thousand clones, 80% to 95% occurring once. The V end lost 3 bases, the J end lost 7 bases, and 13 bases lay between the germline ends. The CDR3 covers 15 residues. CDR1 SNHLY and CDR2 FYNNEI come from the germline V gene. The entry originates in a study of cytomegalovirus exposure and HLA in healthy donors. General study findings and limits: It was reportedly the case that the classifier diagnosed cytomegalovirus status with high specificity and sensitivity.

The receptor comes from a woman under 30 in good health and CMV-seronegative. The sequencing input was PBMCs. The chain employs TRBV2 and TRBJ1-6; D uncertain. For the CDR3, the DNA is TGTGCCAGCAGTGATCGGGGTTTTGGGAATTCACCCCTCCACTTT. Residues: CASSDRGFGNSPLHF.